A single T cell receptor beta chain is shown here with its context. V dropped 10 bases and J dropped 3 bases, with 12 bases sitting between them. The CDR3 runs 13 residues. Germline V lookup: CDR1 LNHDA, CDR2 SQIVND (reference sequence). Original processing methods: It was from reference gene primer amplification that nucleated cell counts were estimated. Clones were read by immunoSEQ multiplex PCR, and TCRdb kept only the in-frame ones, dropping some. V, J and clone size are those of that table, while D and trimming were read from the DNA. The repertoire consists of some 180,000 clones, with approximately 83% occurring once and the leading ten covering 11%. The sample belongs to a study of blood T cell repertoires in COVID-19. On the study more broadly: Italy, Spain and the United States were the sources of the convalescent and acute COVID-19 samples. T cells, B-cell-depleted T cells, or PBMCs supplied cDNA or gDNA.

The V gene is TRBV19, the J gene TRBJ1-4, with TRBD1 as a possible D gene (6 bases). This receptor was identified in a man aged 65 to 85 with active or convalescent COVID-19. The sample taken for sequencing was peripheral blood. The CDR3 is CATQGAPNEKLFF. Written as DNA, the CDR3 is TGTGCCACACAGGGAGCGCCTAATGAAAAACTGTTTTTT.